This T cell receptor (beta chain) emerged from a study of shared clonotypes between healthy human individuals. CDR1 and CDR2 (germline): SGHDN, FVKESK. There are 15 residues in the CDR3. Trimming took 1 base from V and 10 from J, leaving 17 bases between them. Assay: immunoSEQ multiplex PCR; the TCRdb copy retains only in-frame clones and omits some. The sample carries about 960,000 clones, less than 85% recorded once. The sequence was obtained from a man aged 18-30 years in good health. Sequenced: memory CD4+ T cells sorted from blood. The sample's subset: CD45RA-negative fraction. The gene calls are TRBV14 and TRBJ2-1, with D possibly matching TRBD2 (7 bases). The DNA for the CDR3 is TGTGCCAGCAGCCAAGGGACTAGAGTTCAGGGGGAGCAGTTCTTC. Its protein is CASSQGTRVQGEQFF.